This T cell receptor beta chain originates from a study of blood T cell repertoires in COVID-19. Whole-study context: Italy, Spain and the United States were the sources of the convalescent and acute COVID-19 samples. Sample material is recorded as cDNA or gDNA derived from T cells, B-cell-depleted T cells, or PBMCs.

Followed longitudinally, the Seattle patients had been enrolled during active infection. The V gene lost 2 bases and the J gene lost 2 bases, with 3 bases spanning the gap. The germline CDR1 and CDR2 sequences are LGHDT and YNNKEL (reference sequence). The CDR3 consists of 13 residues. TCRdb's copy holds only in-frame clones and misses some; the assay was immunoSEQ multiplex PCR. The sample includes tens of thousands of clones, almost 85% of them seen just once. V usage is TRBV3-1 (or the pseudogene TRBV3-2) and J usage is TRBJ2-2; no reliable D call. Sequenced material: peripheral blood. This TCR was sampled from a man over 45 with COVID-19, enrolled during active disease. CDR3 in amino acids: CASSQHNTGELFF. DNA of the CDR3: TGTGCCAGCAGCCAACATAACACCGGGGAGCTGTTTTTT.